This paragraph covers one T cell receptor beta chain sequence. Its antigen is unknown. The sample belongs to a study of radiation and T cells in renal cell carcinoma. Study as a whole: Nephrectomy followed 15 Gy stereotactic body radiation by 4 weeks.

The method was immunoSEQ multiplex PCR; TCRdb's version includes in-frame clones alone and lacks a portion of them. This sample has some 140,000 clones, with around nine tenths found just once. Germline values: CDR1 SNHLY, CDR2 FYNNEI. The CDR3 extends over 15 amino acids. Trimming pared 6 bases from V and 4 bases from J, leaving 16 bases between. Overall study findings and caveats: From baseline, blood top tumor clonotypes peaked at 2 weeks post-radiation.

Time point defined: baseline pretreatment blood. This sample's treatment: 15 Gy SBRT to primary tumor, nephrectomy 4 weeks later. After SBRT, blood was collected at 2 and 4 weeks, plus baseline. The V call is TRBV2, the J call TRBJ1-5; TRBD1 might be the D (6 bases). The specimen comprised blood, sampled from a patient whose treatment included radiotherapy and nephrectomy. This TCR was recovered from a woman aged 45-59 years with renal cell carcinoma. The CDR3 spells CASSPDGQGNQPQHF. The CDR3 coding sequence is TGTGCCAGCAGCCCAGACGGGCAGGGGAATCAGCCCCAGCATTTT.